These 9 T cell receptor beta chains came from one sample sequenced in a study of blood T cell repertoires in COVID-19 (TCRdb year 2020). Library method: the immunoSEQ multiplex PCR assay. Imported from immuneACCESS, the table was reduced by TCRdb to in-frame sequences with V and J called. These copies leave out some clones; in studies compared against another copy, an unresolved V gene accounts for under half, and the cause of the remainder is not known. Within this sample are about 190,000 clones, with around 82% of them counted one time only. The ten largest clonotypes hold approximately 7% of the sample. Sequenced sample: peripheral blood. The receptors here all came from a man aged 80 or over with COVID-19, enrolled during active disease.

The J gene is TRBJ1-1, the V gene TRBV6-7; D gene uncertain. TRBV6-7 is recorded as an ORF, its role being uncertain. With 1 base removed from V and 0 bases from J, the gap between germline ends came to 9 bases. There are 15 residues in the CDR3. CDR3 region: CASSYCWEMNTEAFF. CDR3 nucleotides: TGTGCCAGCAGTTACTGTTGGGAGATGAACACTGAAGCTTTCTTT.

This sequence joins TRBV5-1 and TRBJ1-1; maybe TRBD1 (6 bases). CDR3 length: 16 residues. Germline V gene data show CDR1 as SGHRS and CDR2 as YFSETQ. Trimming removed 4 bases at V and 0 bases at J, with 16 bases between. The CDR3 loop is CASSGRPGQLNTEAFF. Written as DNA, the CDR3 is TGCGCCAGCAGCGGAAGGCCGGGACAACTGAACACTGAAGCTTTCTTT.

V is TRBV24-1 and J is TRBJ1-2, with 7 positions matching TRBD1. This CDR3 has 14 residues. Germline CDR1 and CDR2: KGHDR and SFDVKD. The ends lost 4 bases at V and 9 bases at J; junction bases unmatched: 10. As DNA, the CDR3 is TGTGCCACCAGTGACCCGGGACAGCGAGAAAGCTACACCTTC. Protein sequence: CATSDPGQRESYTF.

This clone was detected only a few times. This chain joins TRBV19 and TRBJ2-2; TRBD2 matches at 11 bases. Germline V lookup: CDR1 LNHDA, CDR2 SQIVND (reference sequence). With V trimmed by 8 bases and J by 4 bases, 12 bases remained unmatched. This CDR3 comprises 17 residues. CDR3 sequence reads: CASHPGLAVPFTGELFF. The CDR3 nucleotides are TGTGCCAGTCATCCGGGACTAGCGGTGCCGTTCACCGGGGAGCTGTTTTTT.

The CDR3 region is CASSASGQGNSPLHF. CDR3 in DNA: TGTGCCAGTAGTGCCTCGGGACAGGGGAATTCACCCCTCCACTTT. This chain uses TRBV19 with TRBJ1-6, with 10 bases that match TRBD1. This CDR3 is 15 amino acids long. V lost 5 bases and J lost 7; bases outside the gene matches: 5. Germline CDR1 and CDR2: LNHDA and SQIVND (reference sequence).

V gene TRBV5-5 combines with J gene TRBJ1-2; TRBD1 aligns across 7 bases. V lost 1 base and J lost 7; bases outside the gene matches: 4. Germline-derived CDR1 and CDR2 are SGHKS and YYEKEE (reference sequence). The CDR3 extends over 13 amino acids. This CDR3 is CASSLLSGGGYTF. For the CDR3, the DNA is TGTGCCAGCAGCTTGCTGTCAGGGGGTGGCTACACCTTC.

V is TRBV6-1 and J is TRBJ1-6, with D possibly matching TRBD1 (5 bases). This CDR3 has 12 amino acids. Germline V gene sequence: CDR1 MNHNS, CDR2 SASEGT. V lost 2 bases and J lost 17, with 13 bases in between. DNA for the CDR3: TGTGCCAGCAGTGAAACGGGGGGTTCGGTCCACTTT. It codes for CASSETGGSVHF.

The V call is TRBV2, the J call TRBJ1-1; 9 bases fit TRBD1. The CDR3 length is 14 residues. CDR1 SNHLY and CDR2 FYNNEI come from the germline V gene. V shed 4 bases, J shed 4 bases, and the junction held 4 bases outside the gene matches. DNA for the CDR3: TGTGCCAGCAGTGTGAGGACAGGGGCCACTGAAGCTTTCTTT. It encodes CASSVRTGATEAFF.

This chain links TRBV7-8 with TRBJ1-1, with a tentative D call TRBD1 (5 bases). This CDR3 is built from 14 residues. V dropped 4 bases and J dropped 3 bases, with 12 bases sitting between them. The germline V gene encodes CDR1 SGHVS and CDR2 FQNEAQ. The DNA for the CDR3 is TGTGCCAGCAGCTCATGGGGGGGGGACACTGAAGCTTTCTTT. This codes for CASSSWGGDTEAFF.